This entry describes one T cell receptor beta chain. This sample is part of a study of shared clonotypes between healthy human individuals. Data came from immunoSEQ multiplex PCR; TCRdb stores just in-frame clones and leaves some out. The profile covers around 2.1 million clones, with under 95% appearing a single time and 1.7% taken by the ten largest. The CDR3 is made up of 15 amino acids. With 3 bases clipped from V and 1 base from J, the junction kept 6 bases outside the gene matches. Germline lookup yields CDR1 MDHEN and CDR2 SYDVKM. The naive CD8 fraction comprised CD45RO-negative cells positively selected for CCR7 and excluded terminally differentiated effector memory CD45RA+ cells.

Sequenced: naive CD8+ T cells from PBMCs. This chain uses TRBV28 with TRBJ2-7; 7 nucleotides align to TRBD1. The receptor was derived from a man aged 18 to 29 in good health. Some clones in this sample may be carry-over from other donors' samples. This CDR3 reads CASSFSGQPSYEQYF. Here the CDR3 DNA reads TGTGCCAGCAGTTTCTCGGGACAGCCTTCCTACGAGCAGTACTTC.